This T cell receptor beta chain is drawn from a study of shared clonotypes between healthy human individuals. Findings and caveats of the study: The diversity represented, both genetic and in exposure history, was limited by few donors.

Selected positively for CCR7 and CD45RO-negative, naive CD8 cells excluded terminally differentiated effector memory CD45RA+ cells. Each sample came from a Caucasian adult donor living in Nashville, Tennessee. Here immunoSEQ multiplex PCR was the method, and the copy in TCRdb shows in-frame clones only, minus some. Of 1.5 million to 2.5 million clones in the sample, approximately 95% are singletons; the top ten hold 1% to 1.5%. The germline V and J ends were trimmed by 3 bases and 0 bases, with 16 bases remaining between them. Germline V CDR1 and CDR2: MNHEY, SMNVEV (reference sequence). The CDR3 is 17 residues long. This clone was seen once. Its antigen is not known.

The material sequenced was naive CD8+ T cells sorted from blood. V is TRBV27 and J is TRBJ2-3; D unresolved. This TCR came from a young man in good health. As DNA, the CDR3 is TGTGCCAGCAGTTTTCGGGTAGCATCGTCTAGCACAGATACGCAGTATTTT. Translating it yields CASSFRVASSSTDTQYF.